The 12 T cell receptor beta chains in this list originate from one sample, sequenced in a study of shared clonotypes between healthy human individuals. Sequencing used immunoSEQ multiplex PCR; TCRdb keeps in-frame clones, though not all of them. This table has approximately 2.1 million clones, over 85% appearing once. Sequencing was done on a sample of naive CD4+ T cells from PBMCs. Stated subset: CD45RA+ positively selected. The receptor set was obtained from a man aged 18 to 29 in good health. Some clones in this sample may be carry-over from other donors' samples.

Points on this clone: Additional DNA sequences in this sample encode the identical CDR3. The V and J genes are TRBV9 and TRBJ2-3, with D perhaps given as TRBD1 or TRBD2 (5 bases each). V lost 0 bases and J lost 2, with 7 bases in between. CDR1 and CDR2 from the germline V gene are SGDLS and YYNGEE. The CDR3 contains 14 residues. CDR3 sequence (DNA): TGTGCCAGCAGCGTAGTCGGGACCACAGATACGCAGTATTTT. Protein product: CASSVVGTTDTQYF.

This rearrangement joins TRBV28 to TRBJ1-1; D gene uncertain. The germline V gene has CDR1 MDHEN and CDR2 SYDVKM. V lost 6 bases and J 8 bases, leaving 7 bases between the germline ends. This CDR3 is 10 amino acids long. CDR3 DNA sequence: TGTGCCAGCAGGTCGGGCGAAGCTTTCTTT. It encodes CASRSGEAFF.

The V gene is TRBV28, the J gene TRBJ2-3; D ambiguous. Germline V gene data show CDR1 as MDHEN and CDR2 as SYDVKM. V lost 6 bases and J 1 base, leaving 11 bases between the germline ends. There are 14 residues in the CDR3. DNA for the CDR3: TGTGCCAGCAGGCCAGGATCTGGCACAGATACGCAGTATTTT. Translating it yields CASRPGSGTDTQYF.

This rearrangement joins TRBV29-1 to TRBJ2-1; 13 positions agree with TRBD2. Germline V gives CDR1 SQVTM, CDR2 ANQGSEA. This CDR3 region has 15 residues. With V trimmed by 7 bases and J by 4 bases, 7 bases remained unmatched. CDR3 sequence reads: CSAMGTSGVYNEQFF. The CDR3 DNA is TGCAGCGCTATGGGGACTAGCGGGGTATACAATGAGCAGTTCTTC.

The chain links TRBV2 to TRBJ2-3, with 8 positions matching TRBD2. With V trimmed by 7 bases and J by 0 bases, 9 bases remained unmatched. Germline V lookup: CDR1 SNHLY, CDR2 FYNNEI. The CDR3 length is 16 residues. As DNA, the CDR3 is TGTGCCAGCAAGATGATTAGCGGGACTAGCACAGATACGCAGTATTTT. Encoded protein: CASKMISGTSTDTQYF. Full variable domain (rest looked up from reference TRBV2 and TRBJ2-3): EPEVTQTPSHQVTQMGQEVILRCVPISNHLYFYWYRQILGQKVEFLVSFYNNEISEKSEIFDDQFSVERPDGSNFTLKIRSTKLEDSAMYFCASKMISGTSTDTQYFGPGTRLTVL.

CDR3 loop: CASSYPQGTYGYTF. CDR3 sequence (DNA): TGTGCCAGCAGCTACCCCCAGGGGACCTATGGCTACACCTTC. J is TRBJ1-2 and V is TRBV13; D is perhaps TRBD1 (6 bases). The germline V and J ends were trimmed by 4 bases and 4 bases, with 13 bases remaining between them. This CDR3 has 14 residues. Germline V CDR1 and CDR2: PRHDT, FYEKMQ (reference sequence).

The CDR3 DNA is TGCGCCAGCAGCTTGGCCTTATGGGCGGGAGTAGATGAGCAGTTCTTC. Its translation: CASSLALWAGVDEQFF. The chain couples TRBV5-1 to TRBJ2-1; 7 nucleotides agree with TRBD2. CDR1 and CDR2 from the germline V gene are SGHRS and YFSETQ. The CDR3 totals 16 residues. Trimming took 0 bases from V and 8 from J; bases not matched to a gene: 11. Complete variable domain (other parts from reference TRBV5-1 and TRBJ2-1): KAGVTQTPRYLIKTRGQQVTLSCSPISGHRSVSWYQQTPGQGLQFLFEYFSETQRNKGNFPGRFSGRQFSNSRSEMNVSTLELGDSALYLCASSLALWAGVDEQFFGPGTRLTVL.

V usage is TRBV5-4 and J usage is TRBJ2-1; TRBD2 agrees at 11 bases. The V and J ends lost 4 bases and 1 base, in that order; junction bases with no gene match: 4. Germline loops: CDR1 SGHNT, CDR2 YYREEE (reference sequence). The CDR3 totals 16 residues. CDR3 sequence: CASSQLAGVSYNEQFF. The CDR3 coding sequence is TGTGCCAGCAGCCAACTAGCGGGGGTGTCCTACAATGAGCAGTTCTTC. Drawing the rest from reference TRBV5-4 and TRBJ2-1, the complete variable domain is ETGVTQSPTHLIKTRGQQVTLRCSSQSGHNTVSWYQQALGQGPQFIFQYYREEENGRGNFPPRFSGLQFPNYSSELNVNALELDDSALYLCASSQLAGVSYNEQFFGPGTRLTVL.

CDR3 DNA sequence: TGCGCCAGCAGCAGGGGCGGGACAGATAATCAGCCCCAGCATTTT. This codes for CASSRGGTDNQPQHF. The chain combines TRBV5-1 with TRBJ1-5; 7 positions match TRBD1. The CDR3 covers 15 residues. Trimming cost V 4 bases and J 4 bases; bases outside gene matches: 8. Germline assignment: CDR1 SGHRS and CDR2 YFSETQ.

This clone was seen a single time. The gene calls are TRBV7-3 and TRBJ2-3; the D gene is possibly TRBD1 (6 bases). This CDR3 is built from 14 residues. CDR1 is SGHTA, CDR2 FQGTGA, per germline. Trimming stripped 5 bases from V and 6 bases from J, with 15 bases between. The CDR3 bases are TGTGCCAGCAGCCGAACTGGGGGCGGGGATACGCAGTATTTT. As protein: CASSRTGGGDTQYF.

For this clone: The sample contains more than one DNA sequence encoding this CDR3. The chain joins TRBV14 to TRBJ1-1; no clear D. There are 13 residues in the CDR3. V lost 3 bases, J lost 0 bases, and 5 bases lay in between. CDR1 is SGHDN and CDR2 is FVKESK in the germline V gene. CDR3 sequence reads: CASSQQMNTEAFF. The CDR3 nucleotides read TGTGCCAGCAGCCAGCAGATGAACACTGAAGCTTTCTTT.

As concerns this clone: This same CDR3 is encoded by further DNA sequences in the sample. The CDR3 nucleotides are TGTGCCAGCAGCGATGGTTACGAGCAGTACTTC. Protein: CASSDGYEQYF. The rearrangement uses TRBV11-3 and TRBJ2-7; D is unclear. This CDR3 spans 11 amino acids. The germline CDR1 and CDR2 sequences are SGHNT and YENEEA. Trimming stripped 5 bases from V and 4 bases from J, with 6 bases between.